Sequencing of this TCR beta chain was carried out in a study of CD8+CD57+ T cells in acquired aplastic anemia (dated by TCRdb to 2017 to 2018). With regard to the full study: DNA extracted from sorted CD4+ and CD8+ cells had a mean of approximately 3.4 ug, with a range of 0.2 to 27.4 ug. Mean read counts for healthy donor samples were roughly 10 million for CD4+ cells and 11.0 million for CD8+ cells. What the study reported, not specific to this receptor: Between patients and healthy controls, no significant difference in CD8+ Simpson's diversity was found (P=0.060). About 30 CD8+ CDR3 sequences were found to be shared between patients and controls, but these sequences appeared to be highly expressed in patients and within the immunodominant clones of the patients.

TCR beta VDJ combination and CDR3 sequence profiling used genomic DNA as the template. An Illumina HiSeq 2000 was used for TCR repertoire sequencing. Per the source publication's procedure: TRBV/TRBJ rearrangement plots, CDR3 size and DJ length profiles, and Simpson's diversity index were used to evaluate the repertoires. The most abundant DNA sequence in the deep sequencing data was defined as the immunodominant clone. CDR3 amino acid sequences were screened for sharing across subjects and were compared with published repertoires and the VDJdb database. The public reads were quality trimmed at Q25 with fastp and then assembled into clones with MiXCR by TCRdb, keeping productive beta chains. Rows matching on CDR3 protein sequence are summarized as one entry with the most common DNA and genes. The V and J calls, along with clone size, are taken from TCRdb and not from the paper's own processing. Across this sample there are about 180,000 distinct CDR3 sequences, with roughly half seen only once. Around 2.9% of the sample lies in the top ten.

As regards this clonotype: The antigen it recognizes is unknown. No base qualities exist here, and no much larger clone lies one base off it.

The germline V end is reduced by 4 bases and the J end by 7 bases; junction bases left unmatched: 7. The CDR3 sequence holds 13 residues, the cysteine and phenylalanine included. Only CDR3 DNA remains: 39 bases, in frame from the first base. CDR1 and CDR2, looked up from the germline V gene (reference sequence), are SEHNR and FQNEAQ. In the study, sorted CD4+ and CD8+ blood T cells from patients with severe aplastic anemia and from healthy subjects underwent deep sequencing of TCR repertoires. Ficoll-Paque density gradient centrifugation was used to isolate peripheral blood mononuclear cells. Before DNA extraction, CD4+ and CD8+ T cells were sorted by FACS or by magnetic beads.

The rearranged chain carries TRBV7-9 and TRBJ2-7; 7 middle bases align to TRBD2. Sequenced sample: sorted CD4+, CD8+, or CD8+CD57+ T cells (not recorded which) from PBMCs. The clonotype originates from a human donor in good health. The DNA is as follows: TGTGCCAGCAGCTCCGCCGGCGGGAGTGAGCAGTACTTC. The encoded protein is CASSSAGGSEQYF.